Within the sample, the clone carrying this T cell receptor (beta chain) is medium-sized (0.01 to 0.1%). The antigen is unknown. The data were taken from a study of vaccination and CD4 T cells after COVID-19. The CDR3 consists of 15 residues. Germline values: CDR1 SNHLY, CDR2 FYNNEI. V lost 5 bases to trimming and J lost 2 bases, with 13 bases between them. Cultured CD4+ T-cell DNA underwent Oncomine TCR Beta short-read sequencing. TCRdb re-called the PCR reads with MiXCR, one entry per CDR3 protein. The sample holds about 13,000 distinct CDR3 sequences, 25% to 30% seen once. Noted treatment: roughly nine-day PBMC culture with coronavirus spike peptide pools or control peptides (ViraFEST assay).

The material sequenced was CD4+ T cells from blood, cultured in vitro. The V call is TRBV2, the J call TRBJ1-5; D might be TRBD1 (5 bases). The sequence came from a human donor who had recovered from COVID-19. The chain's CDR3 is CASSRDGLGNQPQHF. In DNA form, the CDR3 reads TGTGCCAGCAGTCGGGACGGTTTGGGCAATCAGCCCCAGCATTTT.